This T cell receptor beta chain was recorded in a study of Ad26.COV2.S vaccination and SARS-CoV-2 variants (dated by TCRdb to the early 2020s). Notes on the research overall: The specificity and breadth of SARS-CoV-2-reactive T cell receptors after Ad26.COV2.S vaccination were assessed by TCRbeta repertoire sequencing. The TCR-sequenced set comprised approximately 30 samples: around 20 Ad26.COV2.S vaccine recipients, 5 placebo recipients and 8 SARS-CoV-2 convalescent individuals.

The time point label here, explained by the study, means: individuals recovered from natural SARS-CoV-2 infection. Beyond this particular receptor, the publication reports: Compared with placebo recipients, Ad26.COV2.S recipients showed higher spike-specific TCR breadth (P = 0.0014). After vaccination, spike-specific CD8+ and CD4+ T cell responses were reported to show substantial breadth. The authors noted that the TCR breadth and depth analyses may have underestimated total T cell responses. Comparable non-spike TCR breadth was observed between vaccine and placebo recipients, consistent with only spike being contained in the vaccine.

Trimming costs V 4 bases and J 2 bases, and their ends lie 8 bases apart. The CDR3 measures 13 amino acids from cysteine to phenylalanine. Of all the DNA, just the CDR3 is kept, 39 bases in frame from base 1. TCRbeta CDR3 regions were sequenced with the immunoSEQ Assay. After extraction, genomic DNA underwent amplification by bias-controlled multiplex PCR, followed by high-throughput sequencing. Concerning the study's data processing: To quantify the absolute abundance of each unique TCRbeta CDR3 region, sequences were collapsed and filtered. Usable DNA was measured by amplifying reference genes present in all nucleated cells, and TCRbeta template counts were normalized to that usable DNA to estimate T cell fraction. Repertoire TCRs were annotated as SARS-CoV-2-specific by exact matching of V gene, CDR3 amino acid sequence and J gene to a known reactive TCR set. The reference SARS-CoV-2 TCR set was obtained from MIRA and was filtered for enrichment in COVID-19-positive ImmuneCODE repertoires, whereby public or cross-reactive TCRs were removed. Using the MIRA antigens, annotated TCRs were further analysed by specific ORF or by position within an ORF. Breadth was defined as the number of annotated unique rearrangements divided by the total number of unique productive rearrangements, and depth was defined as the summed frequency of the annotated unique rearrangements. Two-sided Wilcoxon rank-sum tests were applied when comparing TCR breadth between groups. Not all clones reach the TCRdb copy of this immuneACCESS table, which keeps in-frame sequences only. Checked studies attribute under half of the gap to unresolved V genes and leave the rest unexplained. That table gives V, J and clone size, and the DNA gave D and trimming. The sample table lists hundreds of thousands of clones, 92% of them with a count of one. The ten largest clones take up 3% to 5% of the sample.

With regard to this clone: Its specific antigen is unknown. No qualities accompany the bases; no much larger clone lies one base away.

The chain is made from TRBV12-3 or TRBV12-4 and TRBJ1-2, with an unclear D gene assignment. The specimen comprised peripheral blood, sampled after recovery from COVID-19. This clonotype was obtained from a human donor who had recovered from COVID-19. The CDR3: CASSSGPNYGYTF. The DNA reads TGTGCCAGCAGTTCCGGACCAAACTATGGCTACACCTTC.